This entry features one T cell receptor (beta chain) sequence. Antigen unknown. The PCR had 60 Vbeta and 13 Jbeta primers. Only in-frame clones appear in the TCRdb table, and some are missing; sequencing was by immunoSEQ multiplex PCR. The sample holds roughly 120,000 clones; 65% to 80% are singletons and the top ten take around 13%. The data stem from a study of cytomegalovirus exposure and HLA in healthy donors. Study-wide findings and caveats: Earlier analysis found most TCR beta V segments productive about 90% or about 30% of the time. Available immune exposure information covered CMV serostatus only. Testing in vitro showed a few CMV-associated chains specific for CMV antigens.

V lost 5 bases and J lost 12, with 26 bases in between. This CDR3 has 15 amino acids. CDR1 is SQVTM and CDR2 is ANQGSEA in the germline V gene. The sequencing sample was made of PBMCs. This receptor was taken from a woman in her fifties or sixties in good health and CMV-seropositive. The rearrangement links TRBV29-1 to TRBJ2-1; possibly TRBD1 for D (6 bases). Here the CDR3 reads CSVWNWTEWGFGQFF. The CDR3 DNA reads TGCAGCGTTTGGAATTGGACAGAGTGGGGGTTTGGGCAGTTCTTC.